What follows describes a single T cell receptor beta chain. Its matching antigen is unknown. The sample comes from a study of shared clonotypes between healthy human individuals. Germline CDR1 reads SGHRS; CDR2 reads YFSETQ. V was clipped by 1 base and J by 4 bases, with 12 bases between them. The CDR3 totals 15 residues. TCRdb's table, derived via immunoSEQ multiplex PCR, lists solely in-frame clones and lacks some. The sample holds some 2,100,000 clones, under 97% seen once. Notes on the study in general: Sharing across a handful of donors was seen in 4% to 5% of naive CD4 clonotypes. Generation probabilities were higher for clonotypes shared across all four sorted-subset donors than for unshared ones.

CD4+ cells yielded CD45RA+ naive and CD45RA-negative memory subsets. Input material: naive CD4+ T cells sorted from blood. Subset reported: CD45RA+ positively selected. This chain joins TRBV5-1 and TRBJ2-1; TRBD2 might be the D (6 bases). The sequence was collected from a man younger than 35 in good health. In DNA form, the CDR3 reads TGCGCCAGCAGCTTGTTAGCGGTTGATTACAATGAGCAGTTCTTC. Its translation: CASSLLAVDYNEQFF.